The rows below give T cell receptor beta chains drawn from one sample of a study of CD8 T cells in Susac syndrome. TCRdb re-called the immunoSEQ multiplex PCR reads with MiXCR, one entry per CDR3 protein. The sample yields around 180,000 distinct CDR3 sequences, about 94% seen once. The sequencing input was CD4+ T cells from PBMCs. Receptors were obtained from a human donor with multiple sclerosis. Both conserved end residues are part of each CDR3. Some rows have no size entry. The others give once, few or many, or a class for an expanded clone.

CDR3aa: CASSPRGTGDSPLHF
j_gene: TRBJ1-6
abundance: -
v_gene: TRBV18

CDR3aa: CASSLGTDYNEQFF
j_gene: TRBJ2-1
abundance: -
v_gene: TRBV5-1

CDR3aa: CASSRGQGPVGETQYF
j_gene: TRBJ2-5
abundance: -
v_gene: TRBV4-1

CDR3aa: CASSFTDLNTEAFF
j_gene: TRBJ1-1
abundance: -
v_gene: TRBV7-8

CDR3aa: CASSSIWGELFF
j_gene: TRBJ2-2
abundance: -
v_gene: TRBV7-3

CDR3aa: CATRKGQGNTEAFF
j_gene: TRBJ1-1
abundance: -
v_gene: TRBV24-1

CDR3aa: CSADGQGNQPQHF
j_gene: TRBJ1-5
abundance: -
v_gene: TRBV20-1

CDR3aa: CSASRRIYEQYF
j_gene: TRBJ2-7
abundance: -
v_gene: TRBV20-1

CDR3aa: CASSHIGRSGTGELFF
j_gene: TRBJ2-2
abundance: -
v_gene: TRBV3-1

CDR3aa: CASSQNTVGADTQYF
j_gene: TRBJ2-3
abundance: -
v_gene: TRBV3-1

CDR3aa: CSAALAGGQGGELFF
j_gene: TRBJ2-2
abundance: -
v_gene: TRBV20-1

CDR3aa: CASSQGQGDTGELFF
j_gene: TRBJ2-2
abundance: -
v_gene: TRBV3-1

CDR3aa: CAISEPGQGGGYTF
j_gene: TRBJ1-2
abundance: -
v_gene: TRBV10-3

CDR3aa: CASNHPRSRAQTQYF
j_gene: TRBJ2-5
abundance: -
v_gene: TRBV5-6

CDR3aa: CASSVGTEGTEAFF
j_gene: TRBJ1-1
abundance: -
v_gene: TRBV9

CDR3aa: CASSQGTGVLSEQYF
j_gene: TRBJ2-7
abundance: -
v_gene: TRBV3-1

CDR3aa: CASSATGGYNTEAFF
j_gene: TRBJ1-1
abundance: -
v_gene: TRBV5-1

CDR3aa: CSASRLAGSNEQFF
j_gene: TRBJ2-1
abundance: -
v_gene: TRBV20-1

CDR3aa: CSAGNPSGVQETQYF
j_gene: TRBJ2-5
abundance: -
v_gene: TRBV20-1

CDR3aa: CASSSGLVSYEQYF
j_gene: TRBJ2-7
abundance: -
v_gene: TRBV7-2

CDR3aa: CASSLSAGTGLLRYNSPLHF
j_gene: TRBJ1-6
abundance: -
v_gene: TRBV28

CDR3aa: CASSQQGRTQYF
j_gene: TRBJ2-5
abundance: -
v_gene: TRBV3-1

CDR3aa: CSVDSPSGGTDTQYF
j_gene: TRBJ2-3
abundance: -
v_gene: TRBV29-1

CDR3aa: CAIRAQLQETQYF
j_gene: TRBJ2-5
abundance: -
v_gene: TRBV10-3

CDR3aa: CASSQSWGGSSGNTIYF
j_gene: TRBJ1-3
abundance: -
v_gene: TRBV3-1

CDR3aa: CASSPQGVVLSNQPQHF
j_gene: TRBJ1-5
abundance: -
v_gene: TRBV28

CDR3aa: CASSYGTSGSDPLYEQYF
j_gene: TRBJ2-7
abundance: few
v_gene: TRBV6-2/TRBV6-3

CDR3aa: CATGAEKLFF
j_gene: TRBJ1-4
abundance: once
v_gene: TRBV28

CDR3aa: CASSEGDLRYEQYF
j_gene: TRBJ2-7
abundance: -
v_gene: TRBV2

CDR3aa: CASSPSGREGGELFF
j_gene: TRBJ2-2
abundance: -
v_gene: TRBV12-3/TRBV12-4

CDR3aa: CASSQEGQGADYGYTF
j_gene: TRBJ1-2
abundance: -
v_gene: TRBV3-1

CDR3aa: CSAARTGLSNQPQHF
j_gene: TRBJ1-5
abundance: -
v_gene: TRBV20-1

CDR3aa: CASSLTYTGNTIYF
j_gene: TRBJ1-3
abundance: -
v_gene: TRBV5-6

CDR3aa: CSARVGTGNSNQPQHF
j_gene: TRBJ1-5
abundance: -
v_gene: TRBV20-1

CDR3aa: CASRPYLPVAQFF
j_gene: -
abundance: -
v_gene: TRBV7-2

CDR3aa: CASSQGQGQNTEAFF
j_gene: TRBJ1-1
abundance: -
v_gene: TRBV7-9

CDR3aa: CASSAGLGEETQYF
j_gene: TRBJ2-5
abundance: -
v_gene: TRBV5-1

CDR3aa: CASSSHGTGGGGTQYF
j_gene: TRBJ2-5
abundance: -
v_gene: TRBV7-8

CDR3aa: CASSGFGTGNTDTQYF
j_gene: TRBJ2-3
abundance: -
v_gene: TRBV10-2

CDR3aa: CASSLRGVDEKLFF
j_gene: TRBJ1-4
abundance: -
v_gene: TRBV28

CDR3aa: CASSLGSLETQYF
j_gene: TRBJ2-5
abundance: -
v_gene: TRBV18

CDR3aa: CASSPRENTEAFF
j_gene: TRBJ1-1
abundance: -
v_gene: TRBV6-1

CDR3aa: CASKLGADYGYTF
j_gene: TRBJ1-2
abundance: -
v_gene: TRBV2

CDR3aa: CASSLQPGPNHEQYF
j_gene: TRBJ2-7
abundance: -
v_gene: TRBV18

CDR3aa: CASSLYAGDSTDTQYF
j_gene: TRBJ2-3
abundance: -
v_gene: TRBV5-1

CDR3aa: CASGLGDGPYEQYF
j_gene: TRBJ2-7
abundance: once
v_gene: TRBV12-5

CDR3aa: CASMNSNQPQHF
j_gene: TRBJ1-5
abundance: -
v_gene: TRBV6-2/TRBV6-3

CDR3aa: CASSQVVETQYF
j_gene: TRBJ2-5
abundance: -
v_gene: TRBV3-1

CDR3aa: CASSSGTGAKETQYF
j_gene: TRBJ2-5
abundance: -
v_gene: TRBV9

CDR3aa: CASSPPHRGKNTGELFF
j_gene: TRBJ2-2
abundance: -
v_gene: TRBV4-1

CDR3aa: CASTRGVDNEQFF
j_gene: TRBJ2-1
abundance: -
v_gene: TRBV5-1

CDR3aa: CASSQDRGTGNTIYF
j_gene: TRBJ1-3
abundance: -
v_gene: TRBV3-1

CDR3aa: CASSATGTRNSGNTIYF
j_gene: TRBJ1-3
abundance: -
v_gene: TRBV7-3

CDR3aa: CASGAEADTQYF
j_gene: TRBJ2-3
abundance: -
v_gene: TRBV2

CDR3aa: CASSLGLLAGGSGETQYF
j_gene: TRBJ2-5
abundance: -
v_gene: TRBV7-6

CDR3aa: CASSGAGERNEQFF
j_gene: TRBJ2-1
abundance: -
v_gene: TRBV18

CDR3aa: CASSADRDGEQYF
j_gene: TRBJ2-7
abundance: -
v_gene: TRBV2